This record covers a single TCR beta chain. The CDR3 runs 13 residues. From germline, CDR1 is SGHRS and CDR2 YFSETQ. The source of the sample is a study of T cells expressing NK-cell markers. TCRdb re-called the 5' RACE reads and catalogs CDR3 proteins one per entry, DNA excluded. The sample includes almost 450,000 distinct CDR3 sequences. This sequence joins TRBV5-1 and TRBJ2-2. Material: blood T cells: a sorted CD56 or NKG2C T cell subset, CD4+ or CD8+ T cells, or bulk PBMC T cells (not recorded which). This receptor was identified in a woman aged 18 to 75 in good health. The CDR3 loop is CASSWTRTGELFF. Drawing the rest from reference TRBV5-1 and TRBJ2-2, the complete variable domain is KAGVTQTPRYLIKTRGQQVTLSCSPISGHRSVSWYQQTPGQGLQFLFEYFSETQRNKGNFPGRFSGRQFSNSRSEMNVSTLELGDSALYLCASSWTRTGELFFGEGSRLTVL.